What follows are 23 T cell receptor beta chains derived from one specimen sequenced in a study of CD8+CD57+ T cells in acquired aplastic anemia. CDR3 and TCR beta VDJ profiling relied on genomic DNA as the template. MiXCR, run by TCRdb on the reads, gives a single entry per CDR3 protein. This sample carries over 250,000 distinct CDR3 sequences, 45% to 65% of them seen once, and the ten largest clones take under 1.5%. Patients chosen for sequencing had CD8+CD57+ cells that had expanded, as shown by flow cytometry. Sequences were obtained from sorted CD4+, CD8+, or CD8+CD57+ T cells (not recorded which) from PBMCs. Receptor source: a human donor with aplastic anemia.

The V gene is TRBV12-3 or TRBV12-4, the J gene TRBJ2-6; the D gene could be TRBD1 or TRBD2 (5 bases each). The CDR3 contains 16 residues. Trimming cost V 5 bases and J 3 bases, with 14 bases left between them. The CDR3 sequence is CASSVDGGSGANVLTF. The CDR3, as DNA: TGTGCCAGCAGTGTTGATGGGGGAAGTGGGGCCAACGTCCTGACTTTC.

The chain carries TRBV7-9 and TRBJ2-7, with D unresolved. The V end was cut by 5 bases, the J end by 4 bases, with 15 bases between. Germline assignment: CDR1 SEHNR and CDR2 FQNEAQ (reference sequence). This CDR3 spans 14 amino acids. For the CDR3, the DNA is TGTGCCAGCAGCAAAATAGCAGCCGGTTACGAGCAGTACTTC. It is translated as CASSKIAAGYEQYF.

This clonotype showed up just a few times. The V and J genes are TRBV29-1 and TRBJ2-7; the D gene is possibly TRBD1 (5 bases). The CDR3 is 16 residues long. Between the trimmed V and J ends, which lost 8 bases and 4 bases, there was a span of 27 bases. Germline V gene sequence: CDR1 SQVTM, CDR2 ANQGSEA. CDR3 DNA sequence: TGCAGCTCTTCGGACACAGGACGCCCGAATGTATACGAGCAGTACTTC. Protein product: CSSSDTGRPNVYEQYF.

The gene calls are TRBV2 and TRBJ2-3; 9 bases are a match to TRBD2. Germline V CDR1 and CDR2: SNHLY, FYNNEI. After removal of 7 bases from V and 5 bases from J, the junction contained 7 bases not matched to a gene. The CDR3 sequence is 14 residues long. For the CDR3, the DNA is TGTGCCAGCACCATAGCGGGAGCAGTAGATACGCAGTATTTT. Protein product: CASTIAGAVDTQYF.

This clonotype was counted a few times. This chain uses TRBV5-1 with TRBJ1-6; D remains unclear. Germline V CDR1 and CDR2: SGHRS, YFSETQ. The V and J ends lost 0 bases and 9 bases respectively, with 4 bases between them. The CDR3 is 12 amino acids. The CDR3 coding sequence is TGCGCCAGCAGCTTGGAGCGTTCACCCCTCCACTTT. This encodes CASSLERSPLHF.

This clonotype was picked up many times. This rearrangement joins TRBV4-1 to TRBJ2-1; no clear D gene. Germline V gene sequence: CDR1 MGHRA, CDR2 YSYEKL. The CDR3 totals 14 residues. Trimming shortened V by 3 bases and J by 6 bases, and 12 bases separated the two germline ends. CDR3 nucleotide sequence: TGCGCCAGCAGCCACACATGGGGTATCAATGAGCAGTTCTTC. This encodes CASSHTWGINEQFF.

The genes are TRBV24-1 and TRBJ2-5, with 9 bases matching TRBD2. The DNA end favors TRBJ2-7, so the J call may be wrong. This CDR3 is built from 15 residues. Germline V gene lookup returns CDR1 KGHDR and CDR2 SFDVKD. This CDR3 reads CATSESLAGRYEQYF. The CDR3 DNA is TGTGCCACCAGTGAGTCGCTAGCGGGGAGATACGAGCAGTACTTC.

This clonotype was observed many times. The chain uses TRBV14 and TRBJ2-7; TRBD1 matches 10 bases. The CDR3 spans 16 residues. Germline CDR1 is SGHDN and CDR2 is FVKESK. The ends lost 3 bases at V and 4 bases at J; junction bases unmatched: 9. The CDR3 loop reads CASSHWDRGNVYEQYF. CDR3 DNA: TGTGCCAGCAGCCATTGGGACAGGGGCAACGTTTACGAGCAGTACTTC.

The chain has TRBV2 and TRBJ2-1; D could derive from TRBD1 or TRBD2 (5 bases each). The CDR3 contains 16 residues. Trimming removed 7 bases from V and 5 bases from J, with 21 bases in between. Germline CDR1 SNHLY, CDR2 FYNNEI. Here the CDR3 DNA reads TGTGCCAGCACCCAGCCCCCGGGACGGGGAGACAATGAGCAGTTCTTC. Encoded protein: CASTQPPGRGDNEQFF.

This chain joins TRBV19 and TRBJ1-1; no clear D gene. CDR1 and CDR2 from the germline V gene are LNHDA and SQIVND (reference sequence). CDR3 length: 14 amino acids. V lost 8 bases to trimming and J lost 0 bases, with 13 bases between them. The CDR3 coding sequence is TGTGCCAGTGGATCGAAGTCCCTGAACACTGAAGCTTTCTTT. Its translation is CASGSKSLNTEAFF.

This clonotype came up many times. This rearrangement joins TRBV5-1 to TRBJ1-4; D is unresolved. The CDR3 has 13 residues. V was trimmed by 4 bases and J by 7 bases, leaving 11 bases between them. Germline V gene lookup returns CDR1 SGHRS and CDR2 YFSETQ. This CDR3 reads CASSLQGSEKLFF. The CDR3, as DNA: TGCGCCAGCAGCCTTCAAGGCAGTGAAAAACTGTTTTTT.

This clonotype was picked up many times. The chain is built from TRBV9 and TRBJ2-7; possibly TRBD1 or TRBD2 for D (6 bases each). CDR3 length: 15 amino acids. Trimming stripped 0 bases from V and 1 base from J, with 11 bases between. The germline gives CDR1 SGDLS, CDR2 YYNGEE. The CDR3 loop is CASSVGQGTSYEQYF. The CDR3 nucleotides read TGTGCCAGCAGCGTAGGTCAGGGGACTTCCTACGAGCAGTACTTC. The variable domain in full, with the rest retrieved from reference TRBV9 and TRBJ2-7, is DSGVTQTPKHLITATGQRVTLRCSPRSGDLSVYWYQQSLDQGLQFLIQYYNGEERAKGNILERFSAQQFPDLHSELNLSSLELGDSALYFCASSVGQGTSYEQYFGPGTRLTVT.

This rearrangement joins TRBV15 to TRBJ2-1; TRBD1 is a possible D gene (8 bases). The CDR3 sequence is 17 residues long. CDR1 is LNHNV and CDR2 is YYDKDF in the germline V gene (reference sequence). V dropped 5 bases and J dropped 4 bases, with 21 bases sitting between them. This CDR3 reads CATSDLDRGGDYNEQFF. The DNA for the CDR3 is TGTGCCACCAGCGACCTCGACAGGGGAGGGGATTACAATGAGCAGTTCTTC. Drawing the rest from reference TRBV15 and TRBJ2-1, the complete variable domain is DAMVIQNPRYQVTQFGKPVTLSCSQTLNHNVMYWYQQKSSQAPKLLFHYYDKDFNNEADTPDNFQSRRPNTSFCFLDIRSPGLGDTAMYLCATSDLDRGGDYNEQFFGPGTRLTVL.

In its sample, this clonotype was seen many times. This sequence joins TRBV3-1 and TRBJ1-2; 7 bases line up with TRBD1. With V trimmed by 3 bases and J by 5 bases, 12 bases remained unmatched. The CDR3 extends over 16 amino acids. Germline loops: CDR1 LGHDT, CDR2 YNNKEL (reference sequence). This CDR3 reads CASSQEANRGGYGYTF. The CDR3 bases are TGTGCCAGCAGCCAGGAGGCAAACAGGGGAGGTTATGGCTACACCTTC.

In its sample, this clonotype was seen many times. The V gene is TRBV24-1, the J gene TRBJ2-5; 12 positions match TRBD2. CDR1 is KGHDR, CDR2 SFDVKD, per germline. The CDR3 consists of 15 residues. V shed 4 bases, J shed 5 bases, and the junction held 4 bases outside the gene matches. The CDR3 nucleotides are TGTGCCACCAGTGACCCCACTAGCGGGGGGGAGACCCAGTACTTC. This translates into CATSDPTSGGETQYF.

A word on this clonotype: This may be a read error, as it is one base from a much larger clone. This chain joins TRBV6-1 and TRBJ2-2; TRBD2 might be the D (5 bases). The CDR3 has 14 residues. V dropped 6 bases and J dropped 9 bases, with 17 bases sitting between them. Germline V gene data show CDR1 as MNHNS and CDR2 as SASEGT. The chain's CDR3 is CASRTQASSRELFF. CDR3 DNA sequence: TGTGCCAGCAGGACCCAAGCTAGCTCCCGGGAGCTGTTTTTT.

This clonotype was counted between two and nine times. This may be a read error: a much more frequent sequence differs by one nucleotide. In DNA, the CDR3 is TGTGCCAGCGCCGGGACAGGGGTTCCAGATACGCGGTATTTT. Translated: CASAGTGVPDTRYF. The genes are TRBV2 and TRBJ2-3, with 10 positions matching TRBD1. Germline-derived CDR1 and CDR2 are SNHLY and FYNNEI. The CDR3 is 14 amino acids. The variable domain in full, completed from reference TRBV2 and TRBJ2-3, reads EPEVTQTPSHQVTQMGQEVILRCVPISNHLYFYWYRQILGQKVEFLVSFYNNEISEKSEIFDDQFSVERPDGSNFTLKIRSTKLEDSAMYFCASAGTGVPDTRYFGPGTRLTVL.

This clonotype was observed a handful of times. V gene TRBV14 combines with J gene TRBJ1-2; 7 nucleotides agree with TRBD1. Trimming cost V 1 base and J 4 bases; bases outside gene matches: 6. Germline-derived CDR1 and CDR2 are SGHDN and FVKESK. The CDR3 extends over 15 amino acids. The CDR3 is CASSQVSTGLYGYTF. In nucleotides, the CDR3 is TGTGCCAGCAGCCAAGTCTCGACAGGGCTCTATGGCTACACCTTC.

CDR3 protein: CASSLRTGGTDTQYF. The CDR3 coding sequence is TGCGCCAGCAGCTTGCGGACAGGGGGGACAGATACGCAGTATTTT. The rearrangement joins TRBV5-1 to TRBJ2-3, with 10 bases fitting TRBD1. The CDR3 runs 15 residues. Germline V gene lookup returns CDR1 SGHRS and CDR2 YFSETQ. V lost 1 base and J lost 3; bases outside the gene matches: 2.

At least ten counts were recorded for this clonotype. This CDR3 is CASSLLARTGRNSPLHF. For the CDR3, the DNA is TGCGCCAGCAGCTTGTTGGCAAGGACCGGTCGTAATTCACCCCTCCACTTT. V is TRBV5-1 and J is TRBJ1-6, with unresolved D. V lost 1 base and J 6 bases, leaving 17 bases between the germline ends. Germline V lookup: CDR1 SGHRS, CDR2 YFSETQ. The CDR3 length is 17 residues.

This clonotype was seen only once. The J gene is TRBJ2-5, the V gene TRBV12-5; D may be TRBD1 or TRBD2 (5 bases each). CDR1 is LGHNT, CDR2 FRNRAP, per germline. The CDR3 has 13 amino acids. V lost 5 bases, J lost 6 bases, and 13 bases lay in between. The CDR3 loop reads CASGLSGAKTQYF. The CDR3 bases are TGTGCTAGTGGTCTCTCCGGGGCAAAGACCCAGTACTTC. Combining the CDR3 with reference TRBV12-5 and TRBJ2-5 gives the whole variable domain DARVTQTPRHKVTEMGQEVTMRCQPILGHNTVFWYRQTMMQGLELLAYFRNRAPLDDSGMPKDRFSAEMPDATLATLKIQPSEPRDSAVYFCASGLSGAKTQYFGPGTRLLVL.

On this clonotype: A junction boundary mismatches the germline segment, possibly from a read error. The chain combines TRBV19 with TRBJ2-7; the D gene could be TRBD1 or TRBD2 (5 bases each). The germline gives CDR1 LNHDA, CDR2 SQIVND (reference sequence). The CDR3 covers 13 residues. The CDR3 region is CASSIGTVYEQHF. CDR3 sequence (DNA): TGTGCCAGTAGTATCGGGACGGTCTACGAGCAGCACTTC.

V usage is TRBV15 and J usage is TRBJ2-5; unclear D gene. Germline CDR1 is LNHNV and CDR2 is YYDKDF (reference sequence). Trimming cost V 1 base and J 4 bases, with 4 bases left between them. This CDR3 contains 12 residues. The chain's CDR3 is CATSRVGETQYF. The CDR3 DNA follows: TGTGCCACCAGCAGAGTTGGAGAGACCCAGTACTTC. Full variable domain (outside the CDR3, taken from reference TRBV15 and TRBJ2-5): DAMVIQNPRYQVTQFGKPVTLSCSQTLNHNVMYWYQQKSSQAPKLLFHYYDKDFNNEADTPDNFQSRRPNTSFCFLDIRSPGLGDTAMYLCATSRVGETQYFGPGTRLLVL.